This T cell receptor beta chain was identified during a study of HIV-infected patients and healthy controls. On the study more broadly: All patients had undetectable virus after a further year of therapy, 11 of 16 by the second bleed. Study outcomes and limitations: In healthy controls, MAIT alpha CDR3s were common; in HIV+ repertoires, severely depleted. Apparent post-therapy Gini recovery among HIV-infected patients was not reproduced with size-matched repertoires.

This clonotype was picked up many times. The antigen is not known. The library was designed around alpha chains, so this beta chain is a stray read whose abundance carries little weight. Follow-up blood was drawn about 14 weeks, roughly three months, after antiretroviral therapy began. Whole blood was used without fractionation, so all unsorted peripheral T cells were included. The germline CDR1 and CDR2 sequences are LNHDA and SQIVND (reference sequence). V lost 4 bases, J lost 13 bases, and 4 bases stayed unmatched. The CDR3 sequence is 12 residues long. Reverse transcription used around 500 ng RNA and constant-region primers for alpha and beta. Alpha and beta chain libraries were made separately by chain-specific third strand synthesis with multiplexing indices. A 12-nucleotide barcode per molecule came from two concatenated random hexamers added pre-amplification. TCRdb recomputed calls from the 5' RACE reads with MiXCR, one row per CDR3 protein. The repertoire consists of roughly 7,500 distinct CDR3 sequences, with over 6.5% occurring once and the leading ten covering roughly 21%.

The chain employs TRBV19 and TRBJ2-1; TRBD2 matches 10 bases. Sequencing used blood, obtained during antiretroviral therapy. This TCR came from an adult with HIV infection. CDR3 residues: CASSSSGGPQFF. In nucleotides, the CDR3 is TGTGCCAGTAGTAGTAGCGGGGGGCCCCAGTTCTTC.